These 26 T cell receptor beta chains were all obtained from the same sample, sequenced in a study of T-cell reconstitution after alpha-beta-depleted transplantation in children listed by TCRdb under 2016. The method behind the library was PCR. Sequencer: Illumina HiSeq 2500. TCR libraries were prepared with molecular barcoding, using unique molecular identifiers to normalize TCRbeta repertoire quantification. Starting from the raw public reads, TCRdb applied fastp trimming at Q25, assembled clones with MiXCR and retained in-frame beta chains. Under each unique CDR3 protein, matching rows form one entry showing the most common genes and DNA. In all, the sample holds 800,000 to 1,000,000 distinct CDR3 sequences, and under 30% of those were seen once. The ten largest account for roughly 28% of the sample. Read against the paper, the sample's treatment or condition label means: allogeneic hematopoietic cell transplantation with graft depleted of TCRalphabeta T cells and CD19 B cells.

The starting material was PBMCs, mostly from graft donor cells, obtained 360 days after TCRalphabeta/CD19-depleted stem cell transplant. Every receptor here comes from a boy under two years old who had a stem cell transplant for SCID, so the T cells may come from the graft donor.

This chain joins TRBV12-3 or TRBV12-4 and TRBJ1-5, with D maybe TRBD1 (6 bases). This CDR3 comprises 16 residues. V was trimmed by 0 bases and J by 0 bases, leaving 9 bases between them. The chain's CDR3 is CASSLAGTTSNQPQHF. The DNA for the CDR3 is TGTGCCAGCAGTTTAGCCGGGACAACTAGCAATCAGCCCCAGCATTTT.

V gene TRBV12-5 combines with J gene TRBJ2-5, with D perhaps TRBD2 (6 bases). Germline CDR1 is LGHNT and CDR2 is FRNRAP. V lost 5 bases, J lost 4 bases, and 11 bases lay in between. The CDR3 extends over 13 amino acids. The CDR3 reads CASGRDSSETQYF. The CDR3 DNA reads TGTGCTAGTGGTCGGGACTCCTCAGAGACCCAGTACTTC.

This clonotype has more than one count but fewer than ten. The chain is built from TRBV5-1 and TRBJ2-3; TRBD1 might be the D (5 bases). This CDR3 spans 15 amino acids. The germline V gene encodes CDR1 SGHRS and CDR2 YFSETQ. Trimming shortened V by 4 bases and J by 4 bases, and 16 bases separated the two germline ends. Here the CDR3 DNA reads TGCGCCAGCAGCGAACGGACACACTGGGCAGATACGCAGTATTTT. Translating gives CASSERTHWADTQYF.

This clonotype was detected a few times. The rearrangement uses TRBV18 and TRBJ2-1; 7 nucleotides align to TRBD1. CDR1 KGHSH and CDR2 LQKENI come from the germline V gene. The J segment lost 6 bases and the V segment lost 1 base, leaving 6 bases of the junction unmatched. The CDR3 has 15 amino acids. The CDR3 loop is CASSPLRQGGNEQFF. The CDR3, as DNA: TGTGCCAGCTCACCACTGAGACAGGGTGGCAATGAGCAGTTCTTC.

This clonotype has more than one count but fewer than ten. V gene TRBV20-1 combines with J gene TRBJ2-3, with 8 bases aligning to TRBD2. This CDR3 has 14 amino acids. CDR1 and CDR2 from the germline V gene are DFQATT and SNEGSKA (reference sequence). After removal of 3 bases from V and 1 base from J, the junction contained 3 bases not matched to a gene. CDR3 bases: TGCAGTGCTAGTCGGGGACTAGGCACAGATACGCAGTATTTT. Translation gives CSASRGLGTDTQYF.

This clonotype has a count of ten or more. The chain is built from TRBV28 and TRBJ2-2; D gene uncertain. CDR3 size: 15 residues. Germline CDR1 reads MDHEN; CDR2 reads SYDVKM. V was shortened by 3 bases and J by 0 bases, with 8 bases between the two germline ends. The CDR3 DNA reads as TGTGCCAGCAGTTTTTGGGGATCGAACACCGGGGAGCTGTTTTTT. It codes for CASSFWGSNTGELFF.

This clonotype has a handful of counts. Germline is not matched at one junction end, which may reflect a read error. The rearrangement links TRBV18 to TRBJ2-3; TRBD2 matches 11 bases. The CDR3 is 12 residues long. Germline assignment: CDR1 KGHSH and CDR2 LQKENI. CDR3 protein: CASSPTSGATPF. CDR3 nucleotide sequence: TGTGCCAGCTCACCGACTAGCGGGGCCACCCCTTTT.

This clonotype was counted a few times. The V gene is TRBV20-1, the J gene TRBJ1-5; unclear D gene. CDR1 and CDR2 (germline): DFQATT, SNEGSKA (reference sequence). Trimming shortened V by 2 bases and J by 4 bases, and 9 bases separated the two germline ends. This CDR3 has 13 amino acids. The CDR3 is CSARQSLNQPQHF. In nucleotides, the CDR3 is TGCAGTGCTAGACAGTCCCTGAATCAGCCCCAGCATTTT.

This clonotype was picked up a small number of times. The rearrangement uses TRBV25-1 and TRBJ1-1, with 8 bases aligning to TRBD1. The trim removed 10 bases at V and 4 bases at J, leaving 8 bases unmatched. The CDR3 is made up of 13 amino acids. Germline-derived CDR1 and CDR2 are MGHDK and SYGVNS. CDR3: CATEKTGGTEAFF. The DNA for the CDR3 is TGTGCCACCGAAAAAACAGGGGGCACTGAAGCTTTCTTT.

This clonotype was picked up a small number of times. The V and J genes are TRBV7-3 and TRBJ1-5, with 7 bases that match TRBD1. Germline lookup yields CDR1 SGHTA and CDR2 FQGTGA. The CDR3 loop spans 15 amino acids. Losses at the gene ends were 3 bases for V and 4 bases for J; bases not matched to a gene: 6. The CDR3 coding sequence is TGTGCCAGCAGCTTCCGGGACAGAGTAAATCAGCCCCAGCATTTT. This translates into CASSFRDRVNQPQHF.

V is TRBV4-2 and J is TRBJ2-2; possibly TRBD2 for D (7 bases). Germline-derived CDR1 and CDR2 are LGHNA and YNFKEQ. This CDR3 spans 15 amino acids. V shed 2 bases and J shed 8 bases, with 15 bases lying between them. CDR3 sequence: CASSQREGGGGELFF. CDR3 coding DNA: TGTGCCAGCAGCCAACGAGAGGGGGGGGGTGGGGAGCTGTTTTTT.

The chain couples TRBV30 to TRBJ2-1; D uncertain. The CDR3 runs 12 residues. Germline CDR1 is GTSNPN and CDR2 is SVGIG (reference sequence). The V and J ends lost 2 bases and 5 bases respectively, with 7 bases between them. This CDR3 reads CAWSPEHNEQFF. DNA for the CDR3: TGTGCCTGGAGTCCCGAACACAATGAGCAGTTCTTC.

This clonotype was found a few times. J is TRBJ2-3 and V is TRBV4-1; D is tentatively TRBD1 or TRBD2 (5 bases each). The V gene lost 1 base and the J gene lost 2 bases, with 13 bases spanning the gap. The CDR3 has 16 residues. Per germline, CDR1 MGHRA and CDR2 YSYEKL. CDR3 nucleotide sequence: TGCGCCAGCAGCCAAGGAGGGACCGTATTCACAGATACGCAGTATTTT. This sequence encodes CASSQGGTVFTDTQYF.

The chain employs TRBV6-2 or TRBV6-3 and TRBJ1-1, with D hard to call. This CDR3 contains 13 residues. V shed 7 bases and J shed 0 bases, with 9 bases lying between them. Per germline, CDR1 MNHEY and CDR2 SVGEGT. The CDR3 DNA reads TGTGCCAGCATGGGTCAGATGAACACTGAAGCTTTCTTT. Residues: CASMGQMNTEAFF.

V usage is TRBV3-1 and J usage is TRBJ1-1; D uncertain. The CDR3 sequence is 14 residues long. The V gene lost 3 bases and the J gene lost 1 base, with 9 bases spanning the gap. Germline V CDR1 and CDR2: LGHDT, YNNKEL (reference sequence). The DNA for the CDR3 is TGTGCCAGCAGCCATCTAACGGCGAACACTGAAGCTTTCTTT. Its protein product is CASSHLTANTEAFF.

V usage is TRBV29-1 and J usage is TRBJ2-1; D ambiguous. The germline V gene encodes CDR1 SQVTM and CDR2 ANQGSEA. V lost 2 bases and J lost 10, with 12 bases in between. CDR3 length equals 12 residues. The CDR3 bases are TGCAGCGTTGAACGGCTTCGGCCCGAGCAGTTCTTC. Translating it yields CSVERLRPEQFF.

The rearrangement links TRBV13 to TRBJ2-7, with D possibly matching TRBD1 (6 bases). With 4 bases removed from V and 5 bases from J, the gap between germline ends came to 18 bases. CDR1 is PRHDT, CDR2 FYEKMQ, per germline (reference sequence). The CDR3 contains 15 residues. The CDR3 sequence is CASSYTTGTIDEQYF. The CDR3 nucleotides are TGTGCCAGCAGCTATACCACAGGGACGATCGACGAGCAGTACTTC.

The chain employs TRBV4-3 and TRBJ2-3, with D possibly being TRBD2 (7 bases). Trimming removed 8 bases from V and 2 bases from J, with 20 bases in between. Germline V CDR1 and CDR2: LGHNA, YSLEER. This CDR3 is built from 16 residues. The CDR3 DNA sequence: TGCGCCAGCTCCCTTTCACGGGGGGCAAACACAGATACGCAGTATTTT. Residues: CASSLSRGANTDTQYF.

This chain connects TRBV20-1 to TRBJ1-2, with D tentatively TRBD1 (6 bases). The CDR3 extends over 14 amino acids. Germline CDR1 is DFQATT and CDR2 is SNEGSKA (reference sequence). V was pared by 5 bases and J by 6 bases, with 19 bases between. CDR3 protein: CSAPRAKNRDGYTF. The CDR3, as DNA: TGCAGTGCTCCGAGGGCCAAAAACAGGGATGGCTACACCTTC.

The rearrangement links TRBV10-3 to TRBJ1-5; D gene uncertain. Trimming pared 3 bases from V and 2 bases from J, leaving 11 bases between. The CDR3 length is 15 residues. Germline CDR1 is ENHRY and CDR2 is SYGVKD. CDR3 amino acids: CAISESRVGNQPQHF. The CDR3 coding sequence is TGTGCCATCAGTGAATCAAGGGTTGGCAATCAGCCCCAGCATTTT.

The chain is built from TRBV20-1 and TRBJ1-3, with D uncertain. Deletions cut 5 bases from V and 1 base from J, with 6 bases between. Per the germline V gene, CDR1 is DFQATT and CDR2 is SNEGSKA (reference sequence). The CDR3 is 12 amino acids. The CDR3 nucleotides read TGCAGTGCTGAAGCATCTGGAAACACCATATATTTT. Its translation: CSAEASGNTIYF.

This clonotype was detected a few times. V and J are TRBV9 and TRBJ1-1; the D is unclear. This CDR3 spans 15 amino acids. Germline V gives CDR1 SGDLS, CDR2 YYNGEE. Trimming pared 4 bases from V and 4 bases from J, leaving 17 bases between. The chain's CDR3 is CASSPRRGRITEAFF. The CDR3 nucleotides read TGTGCCAGCAGCCCCCGGAGAGGAAGGATCACTGAAGCTTTCTTT.

The chain couples TRBV20-1 to TRBJ2-3; no definite D call. Germline CDR1 DFQATT, CDR2 SNEGSKA (reference sequence). This CDR3 region has 15 residues. Deletions cut 1 base from V and 2 bases from J, with 13 bases between. The chain's CDR3 is CSARVSVRPTDTQYF. The CDR3 region has the DNA TGCAGTGCTAGAGTCTCGGTCAGGCCCACAGATACGCAGTATTTT.

This clonotype was observed a handful of times. The gene calls are TRBV5-1 and TRBJ2-7; the D gene is possibly TRBD2 (5 bases). With 8 bases removed from V and 5 bases from J, the gap between germline ends came to 26 bases. This CDR3 comprises 16 residues. Germline V gene lookup returns CDR1 SGHRS and CDR2 YFSETQ. The CDR3, as DNA: TGCGCCAGTGGGGAGTACTTTGCCCTAGAGGCGGACGAGCAGTACTTC. Amino acids: CASGEYFALEADEQYF.

This clonotype turned up a few times. This rearrangement joins TRBV6-5 to TRBJ2-3; 9 bases fit TRBD2. The germline CDR1 and CDR2 sequences are MNHEY and SVGAGI. J lost 0 bases, V lost 8 bases, and 9 bases had no gene match. CDR3 length equals 16 residues. The CDR3 protein is CASRSSLAGSTDTQYF. The CDR3 DNA follows: TGTGCCAGCCGATCAAGCCTAGCGGGGAGCACAGATACGCAGTATTTT.

This clonotype was counted ten times or more. The chain carries TRBV20-1 and TRBJ2-3; no clear D. This CDR3 has 11 residues. The germline CDR1 and CDR2 sequences are DFQATT and SNEGSKA (reference sequence). Trimming left V 2 bases short and J 1 base short, with 1 base between. CDR3 sequence (DNA): TGCAGTGCTAGACGCACAGATACGCAGTATTTT. Its translation is CSARRTDTQYF.